A single sample gave rise to the 4 T cell receptor beta chains below, sequenced in a study of identifying expanded T cells in peripheral blood. Data came from immunoSEQ multiplex PCR; TCRdb stores just in-frame clones and leaves some out. The sample has 120,000 or so clones, more than 80% seen once; the top ten hold roughly 3.3%. The sequenced material came from blood. The origin of the receptors is a person aged 18 to 70 in good health.

This clone was detected only once. CDR3: CASSEMDRFTTSEQYF. The CDR3, as DNA: TGTGCCAGCAGTGAAATGGACAGGTTTACAACGAGCGAGCAGTACTTC. The J gene is TRBJ2-7, the V gene TRBV2; 7 bases are shared with TRBD1. V shed 2 bases and J 6 bases; nucleotides not matched to a gene: 13. The germline V gene has CDR1 SNHLY and CDR2 FYNNEI. The CDR3 sequence is 16 residues long.

This clone was recorded only once. The rearrangement joins TRBV6-6 to TRBJ1-5, with a weak D call TRBD1 (6 bases). CDR1 MNHNY and CDR2 SVGAGI come from the germline V gene (reference sequence). The CDR3 extends over 14 amino acids. The V end lost 3 bases, the J end lost 5 bases, and 11 bases lay between the germline ends. The CDR3 sequence: CASSYGDIDQPQHF. The CDR3 DNA sequence: TGTGCCAGCAGTTATGGGGACATAGATCAGCCCCAGCATTTT.

The rearrangement links TRBV7-2 to TRBJ1-6; no clear D gene. CDR3 length: 12 amino acids. V dropped 7 bases and J dropped 5 bases, with 6 bases sitting between them. Germline-derived CDR1 and CDR2 are SGHTA and FQGNSA. Here the CDR3 reads CASTGNNSPLHF. The CDR3 nucleotides read TGTGCCAGCACCGGAAATAATTCACCCCTCCACTTT.

The rearrangement joins TRBV10-1 to TRBJ1-1, with TRBD1 matching 8 bases. The CDR3 covers 14 residues. Germline trimming cut 6 bases from V and 2 bases from J; bases unmatched to any gene: 5. From germline, CDR1 is WNHNN and CDR2 SYGVQD (reference sequence). The CDR3 is CASSGGQGNTEAFF. The CDR3 region has the DNA TGCGCCAGCAGCGGCGGACAGGGTAACACTGAAGCTTTCTTT.